These 4 T cell receptor beta chains share one sample of origin, sequenced in a study of blood T cell repertoires in COVID-19. Produced via immunoSEQ multiplex PCR; TCRdb's table is partial and in-frame only. This table has about 390,000 clones, around 87% appearing once. Input material: peripheral blood. The receptors derive from a woman aged 55-70 years with COVID-19, enrolled during active disease.

The V and J genes are TRBV6-1 and TRBJ2-2, with D unclear. In germline, CDR1 is MNHNS, CDR2 SASEGT. Trimming removed 1 base at V and 5 bases at J, with 11 bases between. The CDR3 has 15 amino acids. CDR3 DNA: TGTGCCAGCAGTGAAGGGAGTTACCCAACCGGGGAGCTGTTTTTT. Encoded protein: CASSEGSYPTGELFF.

This chain connects TRBV3-1 (or the pseudogene TRBV3-2) to TRBJ2-7, with D possibly being TRBD1 (5 bases). Per germline, CDR1 LGHDT and CDR2 YNNKEL (reference sequence). This CDR3 contains 15 residues. V dropped 0 bases and J dropped 2 bases, with 11 bases sitting between them. Written as DNA, the CDR3 is TGTGCCAGCAGCCAAGACAGGCAGGGCACCTACGAGCAGTACTTC. Its protein is CASSQDRQGTYEQYF.

This clone has at least ten counts. V and J are TRBV15 and TRBJ1-6, with D perhaps matching TRBD1 (6 bases). V was clipped by 0 bases and J by 9 bases, with 12 bases between them. CDR1 is LNHNV and CDR2 is YYDKDF in the germline V gene (reference sequence). There are 15 residues in the CDR3. The CDR3 reads CATSRDRGSASPLHF. CDR3 nucleotides: TGTGCCACCAGCAGAGACAGGGGATCGGCTTCACCCCTCCACTTT.

The chain carries TRBV2 and TRBJ1-1, with no clear D. CDR3 length: 12 amino acids. Trimming stripped 8 bases from V and 2 bases from J, with 9 bases between. From germline, CDR1 is SNHLY and CDR2 FYNNEI. Here the CDR3 reads CASLRLNTEAFF. CDR3 sequence (DNA): TGTGCCAGCCTGAGACTCAACACTGAAGCTTTCTTT.